This T cell receptor beta chain was recovered during a study of identifying expanded T cells in peripheral blood. Clones were sequenced by immunoSEQ multiplex PCR, and TCRdb holds only the in-frame ones, with some missing. Found here are roughly 78,000 clones, approximately 87% of them singletons; the top ten hold around 3.3%. Healthy donors had no documented immune events, such as infections, while sampled. As for this clone: Its antigen is currently unknown.

The V gene end was trimmed by 4 bases and the J gene end by 3 bases; junction bases not matched to a gene: 10. The CDR3 extends over 15 amino acids. Germline V gene data show CDR1 as SGHNT and CDR2 as YYREEE (reference sequence). Study conclusions and caveats: Technical replicates showed about 1.1 changed clones; around 2 weeks about 16; four weeks 19. Across healthy donors, higher total template counts meant significantly greater approximately two-week count variance.

The source of this sequence is a person aged 18 to 75 in good health. J is TRBJ2-7 and V is TRBV5-4; 7 bases are shared with TRBD1. The sequenced sample was blood. The CDR3 reads CASSASGTVGYEQYF. CDR3 bases: TGTGCCAGCAGCGCCTCCGGGACAGTTGGCTACGAGCAGTACTTC.